This entry lists 24 T cell receptor beta chains sequenced from one sample in a study of spatial heterogeneity in lung cancer (dated by TCRdb to the late 2010s). Library preparation was by 5' RACE. The sample was run on a NextSeq 500. The public sequencing data were trimmed at Q25 with fastp and processed into clonotypes with MiXCR by TCRdb, which kept only in-frame beta chains. Merged by CDR3 protein, the rows form single entries marked with the most common genes and DNA. A total of 9,500 to 12,000 distinct CDR3 sequences appear in this sample, around 6% of them only once. The top ten clonotypes cover 28% of the sample. The time point label, as the study defines it: sample taken at primary tumor resection. The source material was PBMCs, sampled at surgery. The receptors were gathered from a male donor with early-stage non-small cell lung cancer.

This clonotype is medium-sized (0.01 to 0.1%) in the sample. J is TRBJ1-2 and V is TRBV20-1, with D possibly matching TRBD1 (6 bases). This CDR3 comprises 12 residues. Trimming took off 7 bases at V and 0 bases at J, with 9 bases between the two ends. CDR1 and CDR2 (germline): DFQATT, SNEGSKA (reference sequence). As DNA, the CDR3 is TGCAGTGGACAGGTCTCTAACTATGGCTACACCTTC. Translating it yields CSGQVSNYGYTF.

This rearrangement joins TRBV20-1 to TRBJ2-5; TRBD2 matches 10 bases. CDR3 size: 14 residues. Germline V CDR1 and CDR2: DFQATT, SNEGSKA (reference sequence). J was trimmed by 3 bases and V by 0 bases; bases with no gene match: 1. CDR3 bases: TGCAGTGCTAGAGATCTAGCGGGGGAAGAGACCCAGTACTTC. Translated, it gives CSARDLAGEETQYF.

This clonotype was seen ten or more times. V and J are TRBV5-4 and TRBJ1-1; D is unresolved. CDR3 size: 11 residues. CDR1 and CDR2 from the germline V gene are SGHNT and YYREEE (reference sequence). V was pared by 1 base and J by 2 bases, with 0 bases between. CDR3 DNA sequence: TGTGCCAGCAGCTTGAACACTGAAGCTTTCTTT. Its protein product is CASSLNTEAFF.

This clonotype was recorded a few times. The J gene is TRBJ2-5, the V gene TRBV6-5; a possible D gene is TRBD2 (5 bases). Per germline, CDR1 MNHEY and CDR2 SVGAGI. V lost 3 bases and J lost 3, with 14 bases in between. The CDR3 sequence is 15 residues long. CDR3 sequence (DNA): TGTGCCAGCAGTTATTCTTTCGTGGGAGAAGAGACCCAGTACTTC. Protein sequence: CASSYSFVGEETQYF.

This clonotype was observed once. At one of its ends the junction is not consistent with the germline gene, which may arise from a read error. This chain links TRBV6-1 with TRBJ2-7; 7 bases line up with TRBD2. Germline assignment: CDR1 MNHNS and CDR2 SASEGT. The CDR3 is 14 residues long. For the CDR3, the DNA is TGTGCCAGTCGTCAGCGGGACCACTCCTTCGAGCAGTACTTC. Protein sequence: CASRQRDHSFEQYF.

This clonotype has at least ten counts. The chain uses TRBV3-1 and TRBJ2-7; D may be TRBD2 (6 bases). The V end lost 4 bases, the J end lost 2 bases, and 18 bases lay between the germline ends. This CDR3 has 16 amino acids. The germline V gene encodes CDR1 LGHDT and CDR2 YNNKEL (reference sequence). CDR3 loop: CASSRIAREFTYEQYF. The CDR3 region has the DNA TGTGCCAGCAGCCGGATAGCCCGGGAGTTCACCTACGAGCAGTACTTC.

The chain joins TRBV10-3 to TRBJ1-1; the D gene is possibly TRBD1 (5 bases). CDR1 is ENHRY and CDR2 is SYGVKD in the germline V gene. Trimming took 3 bases from V and 4 from J, leaving 18 bases between them. The CDR3 totals 16 residues. The CDR3 region has the DNA TGTGCCATCAGTGATCCGGGACCACCATGGGGCACTGAAGCTTTCTTT. It yields the protein CAISDPGPPWGTEAFF.

This clonotype was counted many times. The J gene is TRBJ2-1, the V gene TRBV24-1; TRBD1 matches at 9 bases. V lost 5 bases to trimming and J lost 7 bases; unmatched junction nucleotides: 5. Germline CDR1 KGHDR, CDR2 SFDVKD. The CDR3 contains 14 residues. CDR3 sequence reads: CATSGLDRGNEQFF. The CDR3 coding sequence is TGTGCCACCAGTGGCCTCGACAGGGGGAATGAGCAGTTCTTC.

This clonotype appeared many times. The chain combines TRBV6-1 with TRBJ2-6; D uncertain. Trimming cost V 4 bases and J 0 bases, with 10 bases left between them. CDR1 is MNHNS and CDR2 is SASEGT in the germline V gene. The CDR3 totals 16 residues. CDR3 protein: CASSARYSSGANVLTF. The CDR3 region has the DNA TGTGCCAGCAGTGCCCGGTACAGCTCTGGGGCCAACGTCCTGACTTTC.

This clonotype is medium-sized (0.01 to 0.1%) within its sample. The chain has TRBV29-1 and TRBJ2-5, with 8 bases lining up with TRBD1. The germline gives CDR1 SQVTM, CDR2 ANQGSEA. V was pared by 4 bases and J by 5 bases, with 12 bases of the junction left unmatched. This CDR3 comprises 15 residues. CDR3 protein: CSVGSGTGGLETQYF. For the CDR3, the DNA is TGCAGCGTTGGAAGTGGAACAGGGGGTTTGGAGACCCAGTACTTC.

There are a few counts of this clonotype. V gene TRBV5-1 combines with J gene TRBJ2-5; tentatively, D is TRBD1 (6 bases). The CDR3 is made up of 15 amino acids. Germline lookup yields CDR1 SGHRS and CDR2 YFSETQ. The V gene lost 4 bases and the J gene lost 5 bases, with 18 bases spanning the gap. In DNA, the CDR3 is TGCGCCAGCAGCCTCGGAATACAGGGAAGGGAGACCCAGTACTTC. Translation: CASSLGIQGRETQYF.

This clonotype has at least ten counts. CDR3: CSARVSGVDGNTEAFF. CDR3 nucleotides: TGCAGTGCTAGAGTGTCGGGGGTCGACGGGAACACTGAAGCTTTCTTT. V usage is TRBV20-1 and J usage is TRBJ1-1; the D gene is possibly TRBD1 (5 bases). V was pared by 1 base and J by 1 base, with 16 bases between. Germline V lookup: CDR1 DFQATT, CDR2 SNEGSKA (reference sequence). The CDR3 contains 16 residues.

This clonotype has more than one count but fewer than ten. The V call is TRBV12-3 or TRBV12-4, the J call TRBJ1-1; D is ambiguous. The CDR3 is 12 amino acids. Trimming stripped 1 base from V and 4 bases from J, with 4 bases between. The CDR3 region has the DNA TGTGCCAGCAGTTTAGTGGGCACTGAAGCTTTCTTT. Protein product: CASSLVGTEAFF.

The CDR3 region has the DNA TGTGCCAGCAGCTTAATAGATTACAATGAGCAGTTCTTC. Its translation is CASSLIDYNEQFF. This chain links TRBV7-2 with TRBJ2-1; no definite D call. The CDR3 is 13 amino acids. V gave up 2 bases and J gave up 4 bases, with 6 bases separating them. The V gene's germline CDR1 is SGHTA and CDR2 FQGNSA.

In this sample, this clonotype turned up a few times. This chain joins TRBV12-3 or TRBV12-4 and TRBJ2-1, with 11 positions matching TRBD2. With 0 bases clipped from V and 9 bases from J, the junction kept 4 bases outside the gene matches. CDR3 length: 15 residues. DNA for the CDR3: TGTGCCAGCAGTTTAGCTAGCGGGGGGGCCGTTGAGCAGTTCTTC. Translation: CASSLASGGAVEQFF.

This clonotype occurred many times. The chain combines TRBV7-9 with TRBJ2-5, with D maybe TRBD1 (5 bases). The germline V gene has CDR1 SEHNR and CDR2 FQNEAQ (reference sequence). CDR3 size: 12 residues. Trimming took 2 bases from V and 5 from J, leaving 6 bases between them. The CDR3 sequence is CASSLSGETQYF. In DNA, the CDR3 is TGTGCCAGCAGCTTATCAGGGGAGACCCAGTACTTC. The full variable domain, its missing parts supplied by reference TRBV7-9 and TRBJ2-5, is DTGVSQNPRHKITKRGQNVTFRCDPISEHNRLYWYRQTLGQGPEFLTYFQNEAQLEKSRLLSDRFSAERPKGSFSTLEIQRTEQGDSAMYLCASSLSGETQYFGPGTRLLVL.

This clonotype showed up many times. The chain combines TRBV6-5 with TRBJ2-7; either TRBD1 or TRBD2 may supply D (6 bases each). The germline V and J ends were trimmed by 2 bases and 7 bases, with 15 bases remaining between them. CDR1 MNHEY and CDR2 SVGAGI come from the germline V gene. The CDR3 runs 14 residues. The CDR3 reads CASSYAGSQGEQYF. CDR3 DNA: TGTGCCAGCAGTTACGCCGGGAGCCAGGGGGAGCAGTACTTC.

This clonotype turned up a few times. The chain couples TRBV20-1 to TRBJ1-2, with 8 bases fitting TRBD1. The V segment lost 5 bases and the J segment 8 bases; nucleotides outside the gene matches: 10. The CDR3 has 13 residues. CDR1 and CDR2 from the germline V gene are DFQATT and SNEGSKA (reference sequence). CDR3 residues: CSALQQGAKGYTF. The CDR3 nucleotides read TGCAGTGCTTTGCAGCAGGGGGCGAAGGGCTACACCTTC.

This clonotype has at least ten counts. This chain joins TRBV5-6 and TRBJ2-7; no definite D call. Per the germline V gene, CDR1 is SGHDT and CDR2 is YYEEEE. Trimming pared 5 bases from V and 3 bases from J, leaving 9 bases between. This CDR3 has 12 amino acids. CDR3 amino acids: CASSSISYEQYF. The CDR3 bases are TGTGCCAGCAGTTCCATTAGCTACGAGCAGTACTTC.

This clonotype was counted only a few times. The rearrangement links TRBV12-3 or TRBV12-4 to TRBJ2-7; 7 positions agree with TRBD1. The V and J ends lost 6 bases and 2 bases, in that order; junction bases with no gene match: 7. The CDR3 loop spans 14 amino acids. The CDR3 DNA sequence: TGTGCCAGCAGCCGGACAGGAATCCCCTACGAGCAGTACTTC. It yields the protein CASSRTGIPYEQYF.

The chain is built from TRBV9 and TRBJ2-1, with a possible D match to TRBD1 (6 bases). The CDR3 is made up of 14 amino acids. V lost 5 bases and J 0 bases, leaving 9 bases between the germline ends. The germline V gene has CDR1 SGDLS and CDR2 YYNGEE. The CDR3 sequence: CASSPGDSYNEQFF. The CDR3, as DNA: TGTGCCAGCAGTCCAGGGGACTCCTACAATGAGCAGTTCTTC.

This clonotype was recorded many times. The chain uses TRBV21-1 and TRBJ2-7; the table's D call, TRBD1, was not checked against the DNA. TRBV21-1 is a known pseudogene. CDR3 length equals 14 residues. The CDR3 DNA sequence: TGTGCCAGCAGCAGACGGGACAGTGCCTACGAGCAGTACTTC. Translation: CASSRRDSAYEQYF.

In its sample, this clonotype was seen many times. The V gene is TRBV11-2, the J gene TRBJ2-3; D gene unclear. The CDR3 extends over 15 amino acids. V was shortened by 5 bases and J by 6 bases, with 18 bases between the two germline ends. Looked up from germline, CDR1 is SGHAT and CDR2 is FQNNGV. The CDR3 nucleotides read TGTGCCAGCAGCCCTACTGGCCGTGATGGGGATACGCAGTATTTT. It encodes CASSPTGRDGDTQYF.

There are many counts of this clonotype. The V gene is TRBV27, the J gene TRBJ1-6; D is ambiguous. The CDR3 covers 17 residues. Germline values: CDR1 MNHEY, CDR2 SMNVEV (reference sequence). The V end lost 5 bases, the J end lost 8 bases, and 22 bases lay between the germline ends. CDR3 in amino acids: CASSPQVRPERDSPLHF. The CDR3, as DNA: TGTGCCAGCAGTCCCCAAGTCAGGCCGGAAAGGGATTCACCCCTCCACTTT.